What follows describes a single T cell receptor (beta chain). TCRdb analysed the PCR reads with MiXCR anew, one entry per CDR3 protein. Among about 12,000 distinct CDR3 sequences listed, approximately 52% were seen once. This record belongs to a study of tumor-infiltrating lymphocytes in oesophageal squamous cell carcinoma. Germline values: CDR1 SGHTA, CDR2 FQGNSA. The CDR3 totals 13 residues. Material for sequencing was esophageal tumor tissue. The clonotype was recovered from a female donor with esophageal squamous cell carcinoma. The chain links TRBV7-2 to TRBJ2-1; TRBD1 agrees at 9 bases. The J call may be in error: the DNA end matches TRBJ2-7 better. CDR3 sequence reads: CASRRDRDYEQYF. DNA for the CDR3: TGTGCCAGCAGAAGGGACAGGGACTACGAGCAGTACTTC.